This TCR beta chain was sequenced for a study of blood T cell repertoires in COVID-19. Study-wide context: PBMCs, B-cell-depleted T cells, or T cells were the source of the cDNA or gDNA that made up the material.

Original analysis: From reference gene primer amplification, estimates of nucleated cell counts were derived. Produced via immunoSEQ multiplex PCR; TCRdb's table is partial and in-frame only. V, J and clone size are taken as reported in that table, and D and trimming were inferred from the DNA itself. The data contain approximately 53,000 clones, around 90% of them seen just once; the ten biggest clones take up 22%. Recruited during active infection, patients (from Seattle) were subsequently followed longitudinally. This CDR3 is 13 amino acids long. Trimming stripped 6 bases from V and 1 base from J, with 10 bases between. From germline, CDR1 is SGHNT and CDR2 YYREEE (reference sequence).

This sequence was found in an elderly woman with COVID-19, enrolled during active disease. The genes are TRBV5-4 and TRBJ1-1, with a tentative D call TRBD1 (6 bases). The sample taken for sequencing was peripheral blood. The CDR3 region is CASNREPNTEAFF. DNA for the CDR3: TGTGCCAGCAACAGGGAGCCGAACACTGAAGCTTTCTTT.